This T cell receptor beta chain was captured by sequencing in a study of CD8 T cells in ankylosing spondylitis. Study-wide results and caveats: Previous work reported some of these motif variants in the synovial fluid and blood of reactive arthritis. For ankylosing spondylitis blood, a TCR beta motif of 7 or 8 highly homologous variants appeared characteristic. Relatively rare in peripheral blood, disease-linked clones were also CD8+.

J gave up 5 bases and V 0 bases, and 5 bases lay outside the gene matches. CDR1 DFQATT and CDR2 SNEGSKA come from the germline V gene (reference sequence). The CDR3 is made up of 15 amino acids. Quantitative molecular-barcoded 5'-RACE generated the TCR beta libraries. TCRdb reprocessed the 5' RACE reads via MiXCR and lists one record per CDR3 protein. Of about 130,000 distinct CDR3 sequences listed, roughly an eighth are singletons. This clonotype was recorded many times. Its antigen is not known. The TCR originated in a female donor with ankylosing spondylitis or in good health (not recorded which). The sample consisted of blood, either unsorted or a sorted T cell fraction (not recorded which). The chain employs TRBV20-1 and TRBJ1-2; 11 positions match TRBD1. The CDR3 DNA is TGCAGTGCTAGAGAACCGGGACAGGGGGTTTATGGCTACACCTTC. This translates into CSAREPGQGVYGYTF.